This TCR beta chain was observed in a study of OX40 agonist ivuxolimab in advanced cancers. Looking at the study overall: Every 2 weeks, ivuxolimab was infused into the patients intravenously at between 0.01 and 10 mg/kg.

General study findings and limits: Normalized T-cell clonal expansion was also low in some nonresponders. CD4+ and CD8+ T cells in blood underwent clonal expansion by week 6 at 0.1 to 3.0 mg/kg.

Notes on this clone: What it recognizes is unknown.

Profiled with immunoSEQ multiplex PCR; TCRdb holds only in-frame clones, not every one. The sample has 65,000 to 95,000 clones; around four fifths are singletons. V was pared by 0 bases and J by 4 bases, with 13 bases between. Germline V lookup: CDR1 KGHSH, CDR2 LQKENI. The CDR3 extends over 15 amino acids. Patients with a history of autoimmune disease or on systemic immunosuppression were excluded. The sequenced sample was CD4+ or CD8+ T cells sorted from blood, obtained in a trial of the OX40 agonist ivuxolimab. This clonotype was obtained from an adult with an advanced solid tumor such as melanoma, head and neck, liver or kidney cancer. The rearrangement joins TRBV18 to TRBJ2-7; possibly TRBD2 for D (7 bases). The CDR3 region is CASSPPGGAPYEQYF. As DNA, the CDR3 is TGTGCCAGCTCACCACCGGGGGGGGCCCCATACGAGCAGTACTTC.